The clone carrying this T cell receptor beta chain was detected ten times or more. These data originate in a study of T cells in Graves' hyperthyroidism and ophthalmopathy. The source material, RNA transcripts, was used to amplify TCR beta CDR3 regions. HTBI primers were employed in a first-round RT-PCR of the TCR CDR3. MiXCR, run by TCRdb on the multiplex PCR reads, gives a single entry per CDR3 protein. This table has 700,000 to 950,000 distinct CDR3 sequences, over 35% appearing once. The CDR3 consists of 14 residues. V was cut by 3 bases and J by 9 bases, with 12 bases left in between. The receptor was derived from a middle-aged woman with Graves' hyperthyroidism. Sequences were obtained from blood. The rearrangement uses TRBV12-3 or TRBV12-4 and TRBJ1-6; D is perhaps TRBD1 (6 bases). The CDR3 is CASSLVGARSPLHF. DNA for the CDR3: TGTGCCAGCAGTTTGGTGGGGGCGCGTTCACCCCTCCACTTT.